The 16 T cell receptor beta chains reported below all come from one sample, sequenced in a study of blood T cell repertoires in COVID-19. Clones were sequenced by immunoSEQ multiplex PCR, and TCRdb holds only the in-frame ones, with some missing. The repertoire includes about 160,000 clones, over 65% of them detected once, and 2.2% sits in the top ten. Material for sequencing was peripheral blood. These receptors were taken from a man between 70 and 80 years old with acute or convalescent COVID-19.

Comment on this clone: Other nucleotide sequences in the sample specify the same CDR3. The rearrangement links TRBV12-3 or TRBV12-4 to TRBJ1-1, with a weak D call TRBD1 (6 bases). Trimming took off 2 bases at V and 5 bases at J, with 6 bases between the two ends. There are 12 residues in the CDR3. For the CDR3, the DNA is TGTGCCAGCAGTTTACAGGGGACTGAAGCTTTCTTT. Amino acid sequence: CASSLQGTEAFF.

The chain uses TRBV6-4 and TRBJ2-1; D is uncertain. CDR3 length: 16 residues. With 6 bases removed from V and 4 bases from J, the gap between germline ends came to 19 bases. Per germline, CDR1 MRHNA and CDR2 SNTAGT. The CDR3 loop is CASSVSPQSPYNEQFF. The CDR3 DNA sequence: TGTGCCAGCAGCGTAAGCCCCCAAAGCCCATACAATGAGCAGTTCTTC.

The CDR3 DNA reads TGCGCCAGCAGTCCGTCCCGGGACAGGGGGCGCGGAGGAACAGATACGCAGTATTTT. Amino acids: CASSPSRDRGRGGTDTQYF. The chain employs TRBV23-1 and TRBJ2-3, with 12 bases lining up with TRBD1. TRBV23-1 is treated as an ORF (open reading frame) with a function not yet certain. The CDR3 is 19 residues long. After removal of 4 bases from V and 3 bases from J, the junction contained 14 bases not matched to a gene.

The chain carries TRBV18 and TRBJ1-2; no clear D gene. V gave up 3 bases and J gave up 6 bases, with 8 bases separating them. Germline assignment: CDR1 KGHSH and CDR2 LQKENI. CDR3 length equals 12 residues. CDR3 nucleotide sequence: TGTGCCAGCTCACCGATCGGGGATGGCTACACCTTC. It translates to CASSPIGDGYTF.

The rearrangement joins TRBV9 to TRBJ2-3, with 10 bases fitting TRBD2. V lost 1 base and J lost 11; bases outside the gene matches: 13. The germline gives CDR1 SGDLS, CDR2 YYNGEE. CDR3 length: 16 residues. DNA for the CDR3: TGTGCCAGCAGCGTATTGAGCGGGGGGGCCGGCCGTGGGCAGTATTTT. Its protein product is CASSVLSGGAGRGQYF.

The V call is TRBV19, the J call TRBJ1-5, with TRBD1 as a possible D gene (5 bases). Deletions cut 7 bases from V and 5 bases from J, with 18 bases between. The CDR3 is 15 amino acids. CDR1 and CDR2 (germline): LNHDA, SQIVND (reference sequence). The CDR3 is CASTHRRGSDQPQHF. The CDR3 bases are TGTGCCAGTACCCATAGGAGGGGATCCGATCAGCCCCAGCATTTT. The full variable domain, rest sourced from reference TRBV19 and TRBJ1-5, is DGGITQSPKYLFRKEGQNVTLSCEQNLNHDAMYWYRQDPGQGLRLIYYSQIVNDFQKGDIAEGYSVSREKKESFPLTVTSAQKNPTAFYLCASTHRRGSDQPQHFGDGTRLSIL.

The V call is TRBV19, the J call TRBJ2-2, with a tentative D call TRBD1 (6 bases). The V end lost 7 bases, the J end lost 3 bases, and 12 bases lay between the germline ends. The V gene's germline CDR1 is LNHDA and CDR2 SQIVND (reference sequence). The CDR3 is made up of 14 amino acids. For the CDR3, the DNA is TGTGCCAGTACGTGGGGGCTAGACACCGGGGAGCTGTTTTTT. This translates into CASTWGLDTGELFF.

The chain is built from TRBV5-1 and TRBJ1-4; tentatively, D is TRBD1 (5 bases). V was shortened by 0 bases and J by 13 bases, with 10 bases between the two germline ends. CDR1 is SGHRS and CDR2 is YFSETQ in the germline V gene. The CDR3 consists of 12 residues. The CDR3 region has the DNA TGCGCCAGCAGCTTGGAGGGGATGAGACTGTTTTTT. Protein sequence: CASSLEGMRLFF.

This chain connects TRBV28 to TRBJ2-7, with D perhaps matching TRBD1 (6 bases). Trimming cost V 4 bases and J 1 base, with 17 bases left between them. The V gene's germline CDR1 is MDHEN and CDR2 SYDVKM. CDR3 length equals 16 residues. Here the CDR3 reads CASSSPSQGLSYEQYF. CDR3 DNA sequence: TGTGCCAGCAGTTCCCCTTCCCAGGGGCTATCCTACGAGCAGTACTTC. Using reference TRBV28 and TRBJ2-7 for the parts outside the CDR3, the full variable domain is DVKVTQSSRYLVKRTGEKVFLECVQDMDHENMFWYRQDPGLGLRLIYFSYDVKMKEKGDIPEGYSVSREKKERFSLILESASTNQTSMYLCASSSPSQGLSYEQYFGPGTRLTVT.

The chain has TRBV11-3 and TRBJ2-5; 7 nucleotides align to TRBD2. Germline V CDR1 and CDR2: SGHNT, YENEEA. Trimming took 1 base from V and 5 from J; bases not matched to a gene: 7. This CDR3 is 15 amino acids long. The CDR3 loop is CASSLGTGGEETQYF. The CDR3 nucleotides read TGTGCCAGCAGCTTAGGAACGGGAGGAGAGGAGACCCAGTACTTC.

The chain is built from TRBV24-1 and TRBJ2-7; 7 nucleotides match TRBD1. CDR1 and CDR2 from the germline V gene are KGHDR and SFDVKD. J lost 2 bases, V lost 3 bases, and 6 bases had no gene match. This CDR3 has 15 residues. The CDR3 nucleotides read TGTGCCACCAGTGATGACCGGGACAGACCCTACGAGCAGTACTTC. It is translated as CATSDDRDRPYEQYF.

This rearrangement joins TRBV19 to TRBJ1-1; D uncertain. Looked up from germline, CDR1 is LNHDA and CDR2 is SQIVND (reference sequence). The CDR3 runs 13 residues. V shed 5 bases and J shed 2 bases, with 9 bases lying between them. The CDR3 DNA reads as TGTGCCAGTAGTGAGTCGGTAAACACTGAAGCTTTCTTT. Encoded protein: CASSESVNTEAFF.

The rearrangement uses TRBV14 and TRBJ2-2; 8 nucleotides agree with TRBD2. Trimming cost V 1 base and J 3 bases; bases outside gene matches: 4. CDR1 SGHDN and CDR2 FVKESK come from the germline V gene. The CDR3 contains 16 residues. In DNA form, the CDR3 reads TGTGCCAGCAGCCAAGGGACTAGCTCGTACACCGGGGAGCTGTTTTTT. Its translation is CASSQGTSSYTGELFF. The whole variable domain, remainder taken from reference TRBV14 and TRBJ2-2, is EAGVTQFPSHSVIEKGQTVTLRCDPISGHDNLYWYRRVMGKEIKFLLHFVKESKQDESGMPNNRFLAERTGGTYSTLKVQPAELEDSGVYFCASSQGTSSYTGELFFGEGSRLTVL.

V gene TRBV27 combines with J gene TRBJ2-7; 9 bases are shared with TRBD2. The CDR3 is 20 amino acids. V gave up 3 bases and J gave up 6 bases; unmatched junction bases: 24. Germline assignment: CDR1 MNHEY and CDR2 SMNVEV (reference sequence). The CDR3 spells CASSFLSGALAGTSYGEQYF. The CDR3 DNA is TGTGCCAGCAGTTTTTTGAGTGGTGCGCTAGCGGGAACATCTTACGGCGAGCAGTACTTC.

CDR3 sequence: CASSSGIGQNIQYF. The CDR3 DNA sequence: TGTGCCAGCAGCTCAGGGATAGGGCAAAACATTCAGTACTTC. The V and J genes are TRBV11-2 and TRBJ2-4; a possible D gene is TRBD1 (5 bases). The ends were cut back, 4 bases at V and 5 bases at J, with 12 bases in the middle. Per the germline V gene, CDR1 is SGHAT and CDR2 is FQNNGV. CDR3 length: 14 amino acids.

The rearrangement links TRBV10-1 to TRBJ2-2, with D tentatively TRBD2 (6 bases). The V gene lost 4 bases and the J gene lost 6 bases, with 27 bases spanning the gap. Per germline, CDR1 WNHNN and CDR2 SYGVQD (reference sequence). CDR3 length equals 19 residues. CDR3 loop: CASSVAASGGGASAGELFF. Here the CDR3 DNA reads TGCGCCAGCAGTGTCGCCGCGTCAGGCGGCGGGGCTAGTGCCGGGGAGCTGTTTTTT.